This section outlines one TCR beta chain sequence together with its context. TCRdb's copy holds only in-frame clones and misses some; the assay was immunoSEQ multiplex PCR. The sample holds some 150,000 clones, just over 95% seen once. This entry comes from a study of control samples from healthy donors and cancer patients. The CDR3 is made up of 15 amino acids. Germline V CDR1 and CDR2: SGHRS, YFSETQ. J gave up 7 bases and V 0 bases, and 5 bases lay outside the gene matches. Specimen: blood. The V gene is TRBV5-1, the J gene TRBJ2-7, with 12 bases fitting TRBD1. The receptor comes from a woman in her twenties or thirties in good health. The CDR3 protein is CASSLAGTGGGEQYF. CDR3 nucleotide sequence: TGCGCCAGCAGCTTGGCCGGGACAGGGGGCGGGGAGCAGTACTTC. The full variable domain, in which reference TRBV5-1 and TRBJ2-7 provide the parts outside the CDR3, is KAGVTQTPRYLIKTRGQQVTLSCSPISGHRSVSWYQQTPGQGLQFLFEYFSETQRNKGNFPGRFSGRQFSNSRSEMNVSTLELGDSALYLCASSLAGTGGGEQYFGPGTRLTVT.